The 14 T cell receptor beta chains in this list originate from one sample, sequenced in a study of early T cells in non-severe SARS-CoV-2 infection. MiXCR was run by TCRdb on the 5' RACE reads, yielding one entry per CDR3 protein. The sample records about 71,000 distinct CDR3 sequences, approximately 13% being singletons. Sequencing was performed on whole blood, taken at baseline. The receptors here all came from an adult who was a healthcare worker with PCR-confirmed SARS-CoV-2 infection or an uninfected control (not recorded which).

This clonotype was seen only a few times. The chain is built from TRBV7-2 and TRBJ1-5; D is perhaps TRBD1 (5 bases). Germline-derived CDR1 and CDR2 are SGHTA and FQGNSA. CDR3 length: 15 residues. V lost 5 bases and J 3 bases, leaving 14 bases between the germline ends. CDR3 DNA: TGTGCCAGCAGCCCCAACCGGGACTTCAATCAGCCCCAGCATTTT. Translated, it gives CASSPNRDFNQPQHF.

This clonotype was found many times. This chain links TRBV29-1 with TRBJ2-2; D possibly corresponds to TRBD2 (5 bases). V lost 7 bases to trimming and J lost 2 bases, with 11 bases between them. Per germline, CDR1 SQVTM and CDR2 ANQGSEA. The CDR3 runs to 13 residues. The CDR3 reads CSGETANTGELFF. For the CDR3, the DNA is TGCAGCGGGGAGACTGCAAACACCGGGGAGCTGTTTTTT.

This clonotype was seen only a few times. V is TRBV23-1 and J is TRBJ1-6, with TRBD1 as a possible D gene (6 bases). TRBV23-1 counts as an open reading frame of uncertain function. The CDR3 has 17 residues. V gave up 6 bases and J gave up 3 bases, with 18 bases separating them. The DNA of the CDR3 is TGCGCCAGCAGGACGAGACAGGCCCCGTACTATAATTCACCCCTCCACTTT. Residues: CASRTRQAPYYNSPLHF.

V usage is TRBV18 and J usage is TRBJ1-3; no clear D. Deletions cut 0 bases from V and 4 bases from J, with 16 bases between. The length of the CDR3 is 17 residues. Germline V gives CDR1 KGHSH, CDR2 LQKENI. For the CDR3, the DNA is TGTGCCAGCTCACCACCGGGATTCACTAACAACGGAAACACCATATATTTT. Its protein is CASSPPGFTNNGNTIYF.

This clonotype was seen a handful of times. The chain carries TRBV5-1 and TRBJ2-5; 9 bases align to TRBD1. The CDR3 spans 15 residues. V shed 3 bases and J 5 bases; nucleotides not matched to a gene: 8. Per the germline V gene, CDR1 is SGHRS and CDR2 is YFSETQ. The CDR3 sequence: CASSSGTGLWETQYF. CDR3 sequence (DNA): TGCGCCAGCAGCTCCGGGACAGGGCTTTGGGAGACCCAGTACTTC. Supplemented by reference TRBV5-1 and TRBJ2-5, the full variable domain reads KAGVTQTPRYLIKTRGQQVTLSCSPISGHRSVSWYQQTPGQGLQFLFEYFSETQRNKGNFPGRFSGRQFSNSRSEMNVSTLELGDSALYLCASSSGTGLWETQYFGPGTRLLVL.

This CDR3 is CASSLSGSHRNTEAFF. CDR3 sequence (DNA): TGTGCCAGCAGTTTAAGCGGGAGTCATCGGAACACTGAAGCTTTCTTT. The chain is built from TRBV27 and TRBJ1-1, with D unclear. The V end was cut by 2 bases, the J end by 1 base, with 14 bases between. This CDR3 is 16 amino acids long. From germline, CDR1 is MNHEY and CDR2 SMNVEV (reference sequence).

This chain uses TRBV28 with TRBJ2-3; unclear D gene. The V gene lost 6 bases and the J gene lost 4 bases, with 17 bases spanning the gap. This CDR3 is built from 15 residues. Germline V CDR1 and CDR2: MDHEN, SYDVKM. This CDR3 is CASRSTLAPADTQYF. The CDR3 DNA sequence: TGTGCCAGCAGAAGCACCTTGGCTCCCGCAGATACGCAGTATTTT.

In its sample, this clonotype was seen a few times. This CDR3 reads CASSAGHMNTEAFF. In DNA, the CDR3 is TGTGCCAGCAGCGCGGGACACATGAACACTGAAGCTTTCTTT. The V and J genes are TRBV9 and TRBJ1-1; D is possibly TRBD1 (6 bases). V lost 3 bases, J lost 0 bases, and 9 bases lay in between. The germline V gene has CDR1 SGDLS and CDR2 YYNGEE. The CDR3 sequence is 14 residues long.

The chain is built from TRBV5-1 and TRBJ2-2; 12 bases agree with TRBD1. Germline loops: CDR1 SGHRS, CDR2 YFSETQ. The CDR3 covers 14 residues. J gave up 5 bases and V 6 bases, and 2 bases lay outside the gene matches. The CDR3 DNA reads TGCGCCAGCAAGGGACAGGGGGCAACCGGGGAGCTGTTTTTT. It translates to CASKGQGATGELFF.

This chain connects TRBV27 to TRBJ2-1, with D uncertain. Per the germline V gene, CDR1 is MNHEY and CDR2 is SMNVEV (reference sequence). The V gene lost 6 bases and the J gene lost 5 bases, with 17 bases spanning the gap. CDR3 length: 15 residues. CDR3 residues: CASRMGRFSHNEQFF. DNA of the CDR3: TGTGCCAGCAGGATGGGCCGTTTCAGCCACAATGAGCAGTTCTTC.

By frequency in the sample, this clonotype is medium-sized. The genes are TRBV19 and TRBJ2-7; D tentatively reads TRBD1 or TRBD2 (5 bases each). Germline CDR1 reads LNHDA; CDR2 reads SQIVND (reference sequence). The CDR3 has 16 amino acids. Trimming pared 5 bases from V and 1 base from J, leaving 18 bases between. The CDR3 loop reads CASSPTSGTLSYEQYF. CDR3 nucleotide sequence: TGTGCCAGTAGTCCGACGTCCGGGACCCTATCCTACGAGCAGTACTTC. The entire variable domain, with the rest obtained from reference TRBV19 and TRBJ2-7, is as follows: DGGITQSPKYLFRKEGQNVTLSCEQNLNHDAMYWYRQDPGQGLRLIYYSQIVNDFQKGDIAEGYSVSREKKESFPLTVTSAQKNPTAFYLCASSPTSGTLSYEQYFGPGTRLTVT.

This clonotype was seen at least ten times. V gene TRBV6-5 combines with J gene TRBJ2-6; weak D call: TRBD1 (5 bases). Germline V gives CDR1 MNHEY, CDR2 SVGAGI. Trimming took off 6 bases at V and 0 bases at J, with 9 bases between the two ends. The CDR3 is made up of 15 amino acids. DNA for the CDR3: TGTGCCAGCAGCCGAACAGGCTCTGGGGCCAACGTCCTGACTTTC. Amino acids: CASSRTGSGANVLTF.

This clonotype has a count of ten or more. The chain joins TRBV2 to TRBJ1-5, with unresolved D. Germline V gene lookup returns CDR1 SNHLY and CDR2 FYNNEI. The CDR3 runs to 13 residues. V was shortened by 6 bases and J by 7 bases, with 13 bases between the two germline ends. In DNA, the CDR3 is TGTGCCAGCAGAGCGGATTTGGGACAGCCCCAGCATTTT. Translation: CASRADLGQPQHF.

The chain is built from TRBV20-1 and TRBJ2-3, with TRBD2 matching 11 bases. The CDR3 is 15 residues long. J lost 3 bases, V lost 5 bases, and 7 bases had no gene match. Looked up from germline, CDR1 is DFQATT and CDR2 is SNEGSKA (reference sequence). The CDR3 protein is CSAPEVAGGTDTQYF. The CDR3 coding sequence is TGCAGTGCTCCAGAAGTAGCGGGGGGGACAGATACGCAGTATTTT.